Sequencing of this T cell receptor (beta chain) was carried out in a study of human T cells and chemical hapten exposure. Study-level information: 2% DPC was applied to 2 cm by 2 cm of upper inner arm skin for sensitization. Read at 6 days, the patch tests placed 0.01% DPC on the upper back.

The study, taken as a whole, reports: Healthy individuals' immune responses may differ from those of donors, who had alopecia.

Concerning this clonotype itself: Its antigen is not identified.

Time point defined: patch test 3, about 24 weeks after DPC sensitization. Treatment indicated: therapeutic diphenylcyclopropenone sensitization with weekly scalp DPC. Individual cDNA molecules each carried unique molecular identifiers attached by the library. TCRdb reanalysed the RACE reads using MiXCR and keeps one entry per CDR3 protein. The profile shows 50,000 to 60,000 distinct CDR3 sequences, roughly 12% of them singletons. There are 16 residues in the CDR3. After removal of 2 bases from V and 0 bases from J, the junction contained 2 bases not matched to a gene. Looked up from germline, CDR1 is MNHNY and CDR2 is SVGAGI (reference sequence).

The clonotype comes from a man younger than 40 with alopecia areata. Some clones in this sample may be carry-over from other donors' samples. Sequencing used whole blood, obtained in connection with sensitization to the hapten diphenylcyclopropenone (DPC). This sequence joins TRBV6-6 and TRBJ2-3, with 10 bases matching TRBD2. The CDR3 region has the DNA TGTGCCAGCAGTTACGGACTAGCGGCCAGCACAGATACGCAGTATTTT. Translating it yields CASSYGLAASTDTQYF.